This is a list of T cell receptor beta chains from one sample in a study of blood T cell repertoires in COVID-19. Sequenced by immunoSEQ multiplex PCR; TCRdb stores in-frame clones only, minus some. This sample has under 250,000 clones, with roughly nine tenths found just once. The specimen sequenced was peripheral blood. These receptors came from a man between 60 and 70 years old with COVID-19, enrolled during active disease. Both conserved end residues are part of each CDR3. A D gene is named only where the DNA matches it firmly. Expanded clones get a size class; other rows say once, few or many, or leave the size out.

d_gene: TRBD1
v_gene: TRBV10-2
j_gene: TRBJ2-3
abundance: .
CDR3aa: CASSGRRQGKHTQYF
CDR3nt: TGCGCCAGCAGTGGTCGGCGACAGGGGAAGCATACGCAGTATTTT

d_gene: TRBD2
v_gene: TRBV6-2/TRBV6-3
j_gene: TRBJ2-5
abundance: .
CDR3aa: CASSYGLAGFAGETQYF
CDR3nt: TGTGCCAGCAGTTACGGGCTAGCGGGGTTTGCCGGGGAGACCCAGTACTTC

d_gene: .
v_gene: TRBV2
j_gene: TRBJ2-3
abundance: .
CDR3aa: CASKTDSGASTDTQYF
CDR3nt: TGTGCCAGCAAGACGGACTCAGGGGCTAGCACAGATACGCAGTATTTT

d_gene: .
v_gene: TRBV6-6
j_gene: TRBJ2-5
abundance: .
CDR3aa: CASSWDRGVETQYF
CDR3nt: TGTGCCAGCAGTTGGGATCGCGGGGTAGAGACCCAGTACTTC

d_gene: TRBD1
v_gene: TRBV9
j_gene: TRBJ2-7
abundance: .
CDR3aa: CASSPSRGLGDEQYF
CDR3nt: TGTGCCAGCAGCCCCAGTAGGGGGCTAGGGGACGAGCAGTACTTC

d_gene: TRBD2
v_gene: TRBV7-2
j_gene: TRBJ2-2
abundance: .
CDR3aa: CASSLTSGGGTGELFF
CDR3nt: TGTGCCAGCAGCTTGACTAGCGGGGGGGGCACCGGGGAGCTGTTTTTT

d_gene: TRBD1
v_gene: TRBV15
j_gene: TRBJ1-5
abundance: .
CDR3aa: CATSRDGRTGNSNQPQHF
CDR3nt: TGTGCCACCAGCAGAGATGGCAGGACAGGGAATAGCAATCAGCCCCAGCATTTT

d_gene: .
v_gene: TRBV29-1
j_gene: TRBJ2-1
abundance: .
CDR3aa: CSVGRSLNEQFF
CDR3nt: TGCAGCGTTGGGAGAAGTCTGAATGAGCAGTTCTTC

d_gene: TRBD2
v_gene: TRBV5-1
j_gene: TRBJ2-3
abundance: .
CDR3aa: CASSLWTGGSTDTQYF
CDR3nt: TGCGCCAGCAGCTTGTGGACGGGGGGGAGCACAGATACGCAGTATTTT

d_gene: .
v_gene: TRBV7-2
j_gene: TRBJ2-7
abundance: .
CDR3aa: CASSLARGEQYF
CDR3nt: TGTGCCAGCAGCTTGGCCCGGGGGGAGCAGTACTTC

d_gene: .
v_gene: TRBV12-3/TRBV12-4
j_gene: TRBJ1-1
abundance: .
CDR3aa: CAGERVNTEAFF
CDR3nt: TGTGCTGGGGAGAGGGTGAACACTGAAGCTTTCTTT

d_gene: TRBD1
v_gene: TRBV18
j_gene: TRBJ2-2
abundance: once
CDR3aa: CASSRSTGGTGELFF
CDR3nt: TGTGCCAGCTCACGTTCGACAGGGGGAACCGGGGAGCTGTTTTTT

d_gene: .
v_gene: TRBV2
j_gene: TRBJ2-1
abundance: .
CDR3aa: CASSEDGLQGNEQFF
CDR3nt: TGTGCCAGCAGTGAAGACGGACTGCAAGGGAATGAGCAGTTCTTC

d_gene: .
v_gene: TRBV11-2
j_gene: TRBJ1-1
abundance: once
CDR3aa: CASSLAGTTNTEAFF
CDR3nt: TGTGCCAGCAGCTTAGCCGGGACAACGAACACTGAAGCTTTCTTT

d_gene: TRBD1
v_gene: TRBV14
j_gene: TRBJ1-2
abundance: .
CDR3aa: CASRRTGPNYGYTF
CDR3nt: TGTGCCAGCAGACGGACAGGTCCTAACTATGGCTACACCTTC

d_gene: .
v_gene: TRBV6-1
j_gene: TRBJ1-6
abundance: .
CDR3aa: CASSAHPTGTNSPLHF
CDR3nt: TGTGCCAGCAGTGCACATCCTACAGGGACCAATTCACCCCTCCACTTT

d_gene: .
v_gene: TRBV25-1
j_gene: TRBJ1-3
abundance: once
CDR3aa: CASREDTRHSGNTIYF
CDR3nt: TGTGCCAGCAGGGAAGACACCAGACACTCTGGAAACACCATATATTTT

d_gene: .
v_gene: TRBV7-9
j_gene: TRBJ1-4
abundance: .
CDR3aa: CASSARGRADEKLFF
CDR3nt: TGTGCCAGCAGCGCCCGGGGTAGGGCTGACGAAAAACTGTTTTTT

d_gene: .
v_gene: TRBV5-4
j_gene: TRBJ1-4
abundance: .
CDR3aa: CASSRTGVNEKLFF
CDR3nt: TGTGCCAGCAGCCGTACGGGGGTTAATGAAAAACTGTTTTTT

d_gene: .
v_gene: TRBV20-1
j_gene: TRBJ2-5
abundance: .
CDR3aa: CSAKAETQYF
CDR3nt: TGCAGTGCGAAAGCAGAGACCCAGTACTTC

d_gene: .
v_gene: TRBV30
j_gene: TRBJ1-1
abundance: .
CDR3aa: CAWSHGTEAFF
CDR3nt: TGTGCCTGGAGCCACGGCACTGAAGCTTTCTTT

d_gene: .
v_gene: TRBV15
j_gene: TRBJ2-1
abundance: .
CDR3aa: CATSRGGHRSYNEQFF
CDR3nt: TGTGCCACCAGCAGAGGGGGACATCGTTCCTACAATGAGCAGTTCTTC

d_gene: TRBD1
v_gene: TRBV28
j_gene: TRBJ1-1
abundance: .
CDR3aa: CASSLYGQGAFTEAFF
CDR3nt: TGTGCCAGCAGTTTATACGGACAGGGGGCTTTTACTGAAGCTTTCTTT

d_gene: .
v_gene: TRBV6-1
j_gene: TRBJ1-1
abundance: .
CDR3aa: CASSEDRGSTTEAFF
CDR3nt: TGTGCCAGCAGTGAAGATAGGGGGTCGACCACTGAAGCTTTCTTT

d_gene: .
v_gene: TRBV30
j_gene: TRBJ1-1
abundance: .
CDR3aa: CAWSKPSGTEAFF
CDR3nt: TGTGCCTGGAGTAAGCCGTCGGGCACTGAAGCTTTCTTT

d_gene: .
v_gene: TRBV28
j_gene: TRBJ2-7
abundance: few
CDR3aa: CASSSGFYEQYF
CDR3nt: TGTGCCAGCAGTTCGGGATTTTACGAGCAGTACTTC

d_gene: .
v_gene: TRBV6-4
j_gene: TRBJ2-5
abundance: once
CDR3aa: CASSDSGETQYF
CDR3nt: TGTGCCAGCAGTGACTCCGGGGAGACCCAGTACTTC

d_gene: .
v_gene: TRBV25-1
j_gene: TRBJ2-2
abundance: .
CDR3aa: CASSEYEAPNRARGELFF
CDR3nt: TGTGCCAGCAGTGAATATGAGGCCCCAAACAGGGCCCGCGGGGAGCTGTTTTTT

d_gene: .
v_gene: TRBV21-1
j_gene: TRBJ2-7
abundance: .
CDR3aa: CASSPRDRAYEQYF
CDR3nt: TGTGCCAGCAGCCCACGGGACAGAGCCTACGAGCAGTACTTC

d_gene: .
v_gene: TRBV6-2/TRBV6-3
j_gene: TRBJ1-2
abundance: once
CDR3aa: CASSYSGRSYGYTF
CDR3nt: TGTGCCAGCAGTTACTCGGGCAGATCCTATGGCTACACCTTC

d_gene: TRBD1
v_gene: TRBV4-2
j_gene: TRBJ1-1
abundance: .
CDR3aa: CASSRDRAPEAFF
CDR3nt: TGTGCCAGCAGCCGTGACAGGGCCCCTGAAGCTTTCTTT

d_gene: .
v_gene: TRBV28
j_gene: TRBJ2-4
abundance: .
CDR3aa: CASSLGGRTDIAKNIQYF
CDR3nt: TGTGCCAGCAGTTTAGGAGGGAGAACGGATATAGCCAAAAACATTCAGTACTTC

d_gene: .
v_gene: TRBV29-1
j_gene: TRBJ2-3
abundance: .
CDR3aa: CSVTDTASTDTQYF
CDR3nt: TGCAGCGTTACTGACACAGCTAGCACAGATACGCAGTATTTT

d_gene: TRBD1
v_gene: TRBV2
j_gene: TRBJ1-1
abundance: .
CDR3aa: CASMDRGPGNTEAFF
CDR3nt: TGTGCCAGCATGGACAGGGGGCCGGGGAACACTGAAGCTTTCTTT

d_gene: TRBD2
v_gene: TRBV7-9
j_gene: TRBJ2-1
abundance: .
CDR3aa: CASSLTSAGEQFF
CDR3nt: TGTGCCAGCAGCCTTACTAGCGCGGGGGAGCAGTTCTTC

d_gene: .
v_gene: TRBV2
j_gene: TRBJ2-1
abundance: .
CDR3aa: CASILYEQFF
CDR3nt: TGTGCCAGCATCCTGTATGAGCAGTTCTTC

d_gene: TRBD2
v_gene: TRBV4-1
j_gene: TRBJ2-1
abundance: .
CDR3aa: CASSPQGLAGALRDEQFF
CDR3nt: TGCGCCAGCAGCCCCCAGGGACTAGCGGGGGCCCTTCGGGATGAGCAGTTCTTC

d_gene: .
v_gene: TRBV19
j_gene: TRBJ1-6
abundance: once
CDR3aa: CASRKEQGYNSPLHF
CDR3nt: TGTGCCAGTCGGAAGGAGCAGGGCTATAATTCACCCCTCCACTTT

d_gene: .
v_gene: TRBV10-2
j_gene: TRBJ1-2
abundance: once
CDR3aa: CASSEQGNYGYTF
CDR3nt: TGCGCCAGCAGTGAACAGGGTAACTATGGCTACACCTTC

d_gene: .
v_gene: TRBV19
j_gene: TRBJ1-2
abundance: .
CDR3aa: CASSIDGRESATYGYTF
CDR3nt: TGTGCCAGTAGTATAGATGGTCGGGAATCCGCTACCTATGGCTACACCTTC

d_gene: .
v_gene: TRBV27
j_gene: TRBJ2-1
abundance: .
CDR3aa: CASSFLDGEQFF
CDR3nt: TGTGCCAGCAGTTTTTTAGATGGTGAGCAGTTCTTC

d_gene: TRBD2
v_gene: TRBV19
j_gene: TRBJ2-1
abundance: .
CDR3aa: CASSIYLAGGYNEQFF
CDR3nt: TGTGCCAGTAGTATCTACCTAGCGGGGGGCTACAATGAGCAGTTCTTC

d_gene: TRBD2
v_gene: TRBV7-9
j_gene: TRBJ2-3
abundance: .
CDR3aa: CASSPPGLAGHTDTQYF
CDR3nt: TGTGCCAGCAGCCCCCCGGGACTAGCGGGACATACAGATACGCAGTATTTT

d_gene: .
v_gene: TRBV10-1
j_gene: TRBJ1-5
abundance: .
CDR3aa: CASSERRDQPQHF
CDR3nt: TGCGCCAGCAGTGAAAGGAGGGATCAGCCCCAGCATTTT

d_gene: .
v_gene: TRBV6-2/TRBV6-3
j_gene: TRBJ2-7
abundance: .
CDR3aa: CASSPAGSLAYEQYF
CDR3nt: TGTGCCAGCAGCCCGGCGGGCAGCCTTGCCTACGAGCAGTACTTC

d_gene: .
v_gene: TRBV7-9
j_gene: TRBJ1-1
abundance: once
CDR3aa: CASSLGRGNTEAFF
CDR3nt: TGTGCCAGCAGCTTAGGGAGGGGGAACACTGAAGCTTTCTTT

d_gene: TRBD2
v_gene: TRBV6-5
j_gene: TRBJ2-1
abundance: .
CDR3aa: CASSYGGGTNEQFF
CDR3nt: TGTGCCAGCAGTTACGGCGGGGGGACGAATGAGCAGTTCTTC

d_gene: TRBD2
v_gene: TRBV12-3/TRBV12-4
j_gene: TRBJ2-2
abundance: .
CDR3aa: CASSRGGNGELFF
CDR3nt: TGTGCCAGCAGTCGGGGAGGGAACGGGGAGCTGTTTTTT

d_gene: TRBD1
v_gene: TRBV5-5
j_gene: TRBJ1-5
abundance: .
CDR3aa: CASSFDRAVLNQPQHF
CDR3nt: TGTGCCAGCAGCTTTGACAGGGCTGTGCTGAATCAGCCCCAGCATTTT

d_gene: TRBD2
v_gene: TRBV7-3
j_gene: TRBJ2-2
abundance: .
CDR3aa: CASSPMTSGSFGELFF
CDR3nt: TGTGCCAGCAGCCCTATGACTAGCGGGAGTTTCGGGGAGCTGTTTTTT

d_gene: TRBD2
v_gene: TRBV7-2
j_gene: TRBJ2-1
abundance: .
CDR3aa: CASSFPTRGGSSYNEQFF
CDR3nt: TGTGCCAGCAGCTTCCCCACCCGGGGGGGGAGCTCCTACAATGAGCAGTTCTTC

d_gene: .
v_gene: TRBV29-1
j_gene: TRBJ1-1
abundance: .
CDR3aa: CSIVLSGGKAFF
CDR3nt: TGCAGCATTGTCCTCTCCGGGGGGAAAGCTTTCTTT

d_gene: TRBD1
v_gene: TRBV18
j_gene: TRBJ1-1
abundance: .
CDR3aa: CASGQGGTEAFF
CDR3nt: TGTGCCAGCGGACAGGGAGGCACTGAAGCTTTCTTT

d_gene: TRBD2
v_gene: TRBV7-9
j_gene: TRBJ2-3
abundance: .
CDR3aa: CASSPGEISGGAPDTQYF
CDR3nt: TGTGCCAGCAGCCCCGGGGAGATTAGCGGGGGTGCTCCAGATACGCAGTATTTT

d_gene: .
v_gene: TRBV19
j_gene: TRBJ1-5
abundance: .
CDR3aa: CASSTTGISYQPQHF
CDR3nt: TGTGCCAGTAGTACAACGGGGATTAGCTATCAGCCCCAGCATTTT

d_gene: .
v_gene: TRBV5-6
j_gene: TRBJ2-3
abundance: .
CDR3aa: CASSLRRGTPSTDTQYF
CDR3nt: TGTGCCAGCAGCCTACGCCGCGGGACGCCTAGCACAGATACGCAGTATTTT

d_gene: .
v_gene: TRBV18
j_gene: TRBJ1-2
abundance: .
CDR3aa: CASSPLDGGYGYTF
CDR3nt: TGTGCCAGCTCACCTCTAGACGGGGGCTATGGCTACACCTTC

d_gene: TRBD1
v_gene: TRBV4-3
j_gene: TRBJ2-7
abundance: once
CDR3aa: CASSKGAGTGNHEQYF
CDR3nt: TGCGCCAGCAGCAAAGGGGCCGGGACAGGGAACCACGAGCAGTACTTC

d_gene: .
v_gene: TRBV5-4
j_gene: TRBJ1-1
abundance: .
CDR3aa: CASSSKEPGAEAFF
CDR3nt: TGTGCCAGCAGCTCAAAAGAGCCGGGAGCTGAAGCTTTCTTT

d_gene: TRBD1
v_gene: TRBV5-1
j_gene: TRBJ1-2
abundance: .
CDR3aa: CASSSEGAGGGYTF
CDR3nt: TGCGCCAGCAGCTCCGAGGGGGCGGGTGGTGGCTACACCTTC